The 14 T cell receptor beta chains listed next were all sequenced from one sample in a study of T cells after yellow fever vaccination. TCRdb independently ran MiXCR on the 5' RACE reads; one entry per CDR3 protein. Seen here are 340,000 or so distinct CDR3 sequences, around 12% observed once, and the top ten hold about 3%. The source was CD4+ T cells sorted from PBMCs, collected 15 days after the yellow fever booster vaccination. Receptor source: a man aged 18 to 30 who received the YFV17D yellow fever vaccine.

This clonotype was counted a few times. The J gene is TRBJ2-7, the V gene TRBV30, with D perhaps matching TRBD1 (6 bases). The CDR3 is 13 residues long. V was clipped by 3 bases and J by 6 bases, with 15 bases between them. Looked up from germline, CDR1 is GTSNPN and CDR2 is SVGIG (reference sequence). CDR3 loop: CAWRKQGPREQYF. The CDR3 DNA follows: TGTGCCTGGAGAAAACAGGGACCCCGCGAGCAGTACTTC. The whole variable domain, remainder taken from reference TRBV30 and TRBJ2-7, is SQTIHQWPATLVQPVGSPLSLECTVEGTSNPNLYWYRQAAGRGLQLLFYSVGIGQISSEVPQNLSASRPQDRQFILSSKKLLLSDSGFYLCAWRKQGPREQYFGPGTRLTVT.

CDR3: CASSREVRWMYGYTF. CDR3 coding DNA: TGTGCCAGTAGTAGGGAGGTGAGGTGGATGTATGGCTACACCTTC. This chain uses TRBV19 with TRBJ1-2, with no clear D. Germline V gives CDR1 LNHDA, CDR2 SQIVND (reference sequence). This CDR3 spans 15 amino acids. V shed 4 bases and J shed 5 bases, with 17 bases lying between them.

This clonotype was seen a handful of times. V gene TRBV6-1 combines with J gene TRBJ2-3; D might be TRBD2 (5 bases). Germline CDR1 is MNHNS and CDR2 is SASEGT. This CDR3 region has 14 residues. V lost 3 bases and J 2 bases, leaving 9 bases between the germline ends. CDR3 sequence: CASSDDYSTDTQYF. The CDR3 nucleotides are TGTGCCAGCAGTGATGACTATTCCACAGATACGCAGTATTTT.

In its sample, this clonotype was seen many times. The chain's CDR3 is CASSQDQGQGSEKLFF. CDR3 nucleotides: TGTGCCAGCAGCCAAGATCAGGGACAGGGGAGCGAAAAACTGTTTTTT. The V gene is TRBV4-2, the J gene TRBJ1-4; TRBD1 agrees at 10 bases. The germline CDR1 and CDR2 sequences are LGHNA and YNFKEQ. The CDR3 contains 16 residues. Trimming at V came to 0 bases and at J to 8 bases, leaving 6 bases not matched to a gene.

This clonotype was seen only a few times. The gene calls are TRBV25-1 and TRBJ2-2; D unclear. V was shortened by 3 bases and J by 5 bases, with 10 bases between the two germline ends. The CDR3 contains 14 residues. Germline V CDR1 and CDR2: MGHDK, SYGVNS. CDR3: CASSEAMWTGELFF. The CDR3 bases are TGTGCCAGCAGTGAGGCAATGTGGACCGGGGAGCTGTTTTTT. The full variable domain, in which reference TRBV25-1 and TRBJ2-2 provide the parts outside the CDR3, is EADIYQTPRYLVIGTGKKITLECSQTMGHDKMYWYQQDPGMELHLIHYSYGVNSTEKGDLSSESTVSRIRTEHFPLTLESARPSHTSQYLCASSEAMWTGELFFGEGSRLTVL.

The chain links TRBV20-1 to TRBJ2-5; TRBD2 matches at 13 bases. CDR3 size: 16 residues. V was clipped by 0 bases and J by 3 bases; unmatched bases: 4. Per the germline V gene, CDR1 is DFQATT and CDR2 is SNEGSKA (reference sequence). Here the CDR3 reads CSARDPGLAGKETQYF. The CDR3 DNA sequence: TGCAGTGCTAGAGATCCGGGACTAGCGGGGAAAGAGACCCAGTACTTC.

This clonotype was seen a handful of times. The CDR3 loop is CASSSARAGVGEQFF. The CDR3, as DNA: TGTGCCAGCAGCTCCGCCCGAGCGGGGGTAGGTGAGCAGTTCTTC. The chain joins TRBV7-2 to TRBJ2-1; 8 nucleotides line up with TRBD2. The V segment lost 4 bases and the J segment 9 bases; nucleotides outside the gene matches: 11. The CDR3 consists of 15 residues. Germline-derived CDR1 and CDR2 are SGHTA and FQGNSA. The entire variable domain, with the rest obtained from reference TRBV7-2 and TRBJ2-1, is as follows: GAGVSQSPSNKVTEKGKDVELRCDPISGHTALYWYRQSLGQGLEFLIYFQGNSAPDKSGLPSDRFSAERTGGSVSTLTIQRTQQEDSAVYLCASSSARAGVGEQFFGPGTRLTVL.

V is TRBV29-1 and J is TRBJ2-1; D uncertain. Deletions cut 0 bases from V and 6 bases from J, with 12 bases between. Germline-derived CDR1 and CDR2 are SQVTM and ANQGSEA. This CDR3 has 14 residues. CDR3 nucleotides: TGCAGCGTTGAAGATCCAAGGACGAGCAATGAGCAGTTCTTC. Translation gives CSVEDPRTSNEQFF.

This clonotype was seen at least ten times. The rearrangement joins TRBV5-6 to TRBJ1-4; 9 positions match TRBD1. Germline loops: CDR1 SGHDT, CDR2 YYEEEE. The V segment lost 4 bases and the J segment 8 bases; nucleotides outside the gene matches: 6. The CDR3 has 14 amino acids. The CDR3: CASSPGQGGEKLFF. In DNA, the CDR3 is TGTGCCAGCAGCCCGGGACAGGGAGGAGAAAAACTGTTTTTT. The whole variable domain, filled in from reference TRBV5-6 and TRBJ1-4, reads DAGVTQSPTHLIKTRGQQVTLRCSPKSGHDTVSWYQQALGQGPQFIFQYYEEEERQRGNFPDRFSGHQFPNYSSELNVNALLLGDSALYLCASSPGQGGEKLFFGSGTQLSVL.

The chain employs TRBV12-3 or TRBV12-4 and TRBJ2-2; no clear D gene. The CDR3 length is 13 residues. V was trimmed by 2 bases and J by 4 bases, leaving 5 bases between them. The CDR3 nucleotides read TGTGCCAGCAGTTTACTTGCCACCGGGGAGCTGTTTTTT. This gives the protein CASSLLATGELFF.

This clonotype was detected only a few times. The chain combines TRBV6-5 with TRBJ2-6; perhaps TRBD1 as D (6 bases). The V end was cut by 6 bases, the J end by 0 bases, with 21 bases between. The CDR3 is 19 residues long. Looked up from germline, CDR1 is MNHEY and CDR2 is SVGAGI. In DNA form, the CDR3 reads TGTGCCAGCAGGGGTCTTAGTAAGAACAGGGACTCTGGGGCCAACGTCCTGACTTTC. It specifies CASRGLSKNRDSGANVLTF.

The chain is built from TRBV6-1 and TRBJ2-3, with D possibly TRBD1 on 6 matching bases. Trimming shortened V by 4 bases and J by 2 bases, and 16 bases separated the two germline ends. The length of the CDR3 is 16 residues. Germline loops: CDR1 MNHNS, CDR2 SASEGT. The CDR3 reads CASSGRGSAYTDTQYF. As DNA, the CDR3 is TGTGCCAGCAGTGGTAGGGGGTCGGCGTACACAGATACGCAGTATTTT.

The CDR3 region is CASSQRGVGNTEAFF. CDR3 nucleotide sequence: TGTGCCAGCAGCCAGCGCGGGGTCGGGAACACTGAAGCTTTCTTT. V is TRBV3-1 and J is TRBJ1-1, with D hard to call. Trimming left V 3 bases short and J 1 base short, with 12 bases between. In germline, CDR1 is LGHDT, CDR2 YNNKEL (reference sequence). The CDR3 extends over 15 amino acids.

The J gene is TRBJ1-5, the V gene TRBV30; 8 bases agree with TRBD1. The V segment lost 1 base and the J segment 8 bases; nucleotides outside the gene matches: 10. The CDR3 totals 15 residues. CDR1 and CDR2 from the germline V gene are GTSNPN and SVGIG (reference sequence). The CDR3 spells CAWSAAGTGGKPQHF. CDR3 DNA sequence: TGTGCCTGGAGTGCAGCCGGGACAGGTGGCAAGCCCCAGCATTTT.